A selection of T cell receptor beta chains follows, all from one sample in a study of metastatic and nonmetastatic thyroid tumors. TCRdb re-analyzed the PCR reads through MiXCR. The data contain 50,000 or so clones, approximately 19% of them singletons. Sequencing input: blood. These receptors were collected from a female donor with papillary thyroid cancer or a benign thyroid nodule (not recorded which). Some clones in this sample may be carry-over from other donors' samples. Each CDR3 is given with its conserved first and last residue. Each record gives: CDR3 length, clone size, D gene, V gene, J gene, CDR3 protein, CDR3 DNA. The D gene is left open where the match is weak. Size values are once, few and many counts, or a class for expanded clones, and some rows have none.

>14|many|TRBD2|TRBV2|TRBJ2-5
CASKGLVPQETQYF
TGTGCCAGCAAGGGACTAGTACCCCAAGAGACCCAGTACTTC
>13|many|-|TRBV3-1|TRBJ1-2
CASSHRGEKNYTF
TGTGCCAGCAGCCACCGGGGGGAAAAGAACTACACCTTC
>14|many|-|TRBV2|TRBJ2-7
CASRSQHSPYEQYF
TGTGCCAGCAGAAGCCAGCACAGCCCCTACGAGCAGTACTTC
>12|-|-|TRBV28|TRBJ2-7
CASSGGGHEQYF
TGTGCCAGCAGTGGTGGGGGGCATGAGCAGTACTTC
>18|-|-|TRBV24-1|TRBJ2-2
CATSDPSDGFSGTGELFF
TGTGCCACCAGTGACCCCTCGGATGGATTCAGTGGGACCGGGGAGCTGTTTTTT
>14|-|-|TRBV5-1|TRBJ2-2
CASSWNWDTAELFF
TGCGCCAGCAGTTGGAACTGGGACACCGCGGAGCTGTTTTTT
>12|medium-sized|-|TRBV6-1|TRBJ2-7
CAAGYTSGEQYF
TGTGCCGCGGGTTATACCTCGGGAGAGCAGTACTTC
>17|many|TRBD2|TRBV14|TRBJ2-2
CASSQGVAGGRTGELFF
TGTGCCAGCAGCCAAGGTGTAGCGGGAGGCCGAACCGGGGAGCTGTTTTTT
>14|few|TRBD2|TRBV2|TRBJ2-3
CASIHSGIGDTQYF
TGTGCCAGCATTCATAGCGGGATAGGAGATACGCAGTATTTT
>17|many|TRBD2|TRBV11-2|TRBJ2-5
CASSPHGGAGQQETQYF
TGTGCCAGCAGCCCCCACGGGGGAGCGGGGCAACAAGAGACCCAGTACTTC
>14|many|-|TRBV30|TRBJ2-2
CAWRGLTRTGELFF
TGTGCCTGGAGGGGACTTACTCGGACCGGGGAGCTGTTTTTT
>15|few|TRBD2|TRBV29-1|TRBJ2-1
CSVAREGPTLNEQFF
TGCAGCGTTGCCCGGGAGGGCCCTACCCTTAATGAGCAGTTCTTC
>15|few|-|TRBV6-6|TRBJ1-5
CASSYRGGGDQPKHF
TGTGCCAGCAGTTACAGGGGTGGGGGGGATCAGCCCAAGCATTTT
>15|many|TRBD2|TRBV30|TRBJ2-5
CAWSEGLAGGETQYF
TGTGCCTGGAGTGAGGGACTAGCGGGAGGAGAGACCCAGTACTTC
>13|many|-|TRBV28|TRBJ1-5
CASSQFSNQPQHF
TGTGCCAGCAGTCAATTTAGCAATCAGCCCCAGCATTTT
>21|many|TRBD1|TRBV20-1|TRBJ1-5
CSARAPSPSGQSFYSNQPQHF
TGCAGTGCTAGAGCTCCTAGTCCGTCGGGACAGAGCTTTTATAGCAATCAGCCCCAGCATTTT
>13|many|-|TRBV6-1|TRBJ1-1
CASREQGYTEAFF
TGTGCCAGCAGGGAACAGGGCTACACTGAAGCTTTCTTT
>18|once|-|TRBV11-2|TRBJ2-7
CASSLTGRPVIPPYEQYF
TGTGCCAGCAGCTTAACCGGCAGGCCAGTAATACCTCCCTACGAGCAGTACTTC
>15|few|TRBD2|TRBV6-1|TRBJ2-7
CASSVAGAVVDEQYF
TGTGCCAGCAGTGTAGCGGGAGCTGTTGTGGATGAGCAGTACTTC
>15|-|-|TRBV11-1|TRBJ2-7
CASSTSGPSSYEQYF
TGTGCCAGCTCCACCTCGGGACCCTCATCCTACGAGCAGTACTTC
>16|many|-|TRBV19|TRBJ1-1
CASSIFSGFGNTEAFF
TGTGCCAGTAGTATCTTTTCAGGGTTCGGGAACACTGAAGCTTTCTTT
>14|many|TRBD1|TRBV3-1|TRBJ1-1
CASSYATGGTEAFF
TGTGCCAGCAGTTACGCGACAGGGGGAACTGAAGCTTTCTTT
>16|-|TRBD1|TRBV27|TRBJ2-1
CAGSSRGQGPRNEQFF
TGTGCCGGCAGTTCGCGTGGACAGGGTCCGAGAAATGAGCAGTTCTTC
>16|-|-|TRBV11-2|TRBJ2-3
CASSPRASLSTDTQYF
TGTGCCAGCAGCCCCCGGGCTAGTCTTAGCACAGATACGCAGTATTTT
>15|few|TRBD1|TRBV19|TRBJ1-3
CASTPGGSSGNTIYF
TGTGCCAGTACTCCAGGGGGGAGCTCTGGAAACACCATATATTTT
>13|few|-|TRBV28|TRBJ1-2
CASSAFHLDGYTF
TGTGCCAGCAGCGCCTTCCATCTTGATGGCTACACCTTC
>14|few|-|TRBV6-1|TRBJ1-5
CVSTSGGVGQTQHF
TGTGTCAGCACCTCCGGAGGGGTAGGTCAGACCCAGCATTTT
>15|many|TRBD1|TRBV11-2|TRBJ1-1
CASSSERTGDTEAFF
TGTGCCAGCAGCTCCGAAAGGACAGGGGACACTGAAGCTTTCTTT
>13|few|-|TRBV19|TRBJ2-1
CATQGDSYNYQFF
TGTGCCACCCAGGGGGACTCCTACAATTATCAGTTCTTC
>15|many|TRBD2|TRBV5-1|TRBJ2-5
CASSELAGVQETQYF
TGCGCCAGCAGCGAACTAGCGGGAGTACAGGAGACCCAGTACTTC